The source of this TCR beta chain is a study of blood T cells in healthy people across ages. About the study: The capture of about one barcoded beta molecule per two T cells was achieved by template switching. Study-level results: Among T cells, TCR beta diversity per million cells dropped roughly linearly as age rose. The unknown donor CMV status may have confounded expanded clonotype changes.

Then a second PCR, running about 6 to 12 cycles, was carried out with a sample-barcoded 5' primer and a J-beta primer mix. One entry per CDR3 protein results from TCRdb running MiXCR on the 5' RACE reads. Here the sample spans hundreds of thousands of distinct CDR3 sequences, roughly 30% being singletons. Extractions gave at least 5 micrograms of total RNA per sample. V trimming: 6 bases; J trimming: 15 bases; junction bases outside the gene matches: 20. The CDR3 length is 17 residues. Notes on this clonotype: The antigen is not known.

Material: blood. This sequence originates from a woman at least 80 years old in good health. This sequence joins TRBV12-3 or TRBV12-4 and TRBJ2-3, with 14 bases matching TRBD2. The CDR3 bases are TGTGCCAGCAGCGGGACTAGCGGGGGAGTGAGAACAGATATGCAATATTTT. This encodes CASSGTSGGVRTDMQYF.